These T cell receptor beta chains were read from a single sample in a study of OX40 agonist ivuxolimab in advanced cancers. Generated by immunoSEQ multiplex PCR, the TCRdb table keeps only in-frame clones and is missing some. The sample contains some 70,000 clones, approximately 91% of which appear only once. The sequencing used CD4+ or CD8+ T cells sorted from blood, collected in a trial of the OX40 agonist ivuxolimab. The origin of the receptors is an adult with an advanced solid tumor such as melanoma, head and neck, liver or kidney cancer. The CDR3 runs from the conserved cysteine through the conserved F or W. Each record gives: D gene, J gene, clone size, V gene, CDR3 DNA, CDR3 protein. D genes are given only for firm matches. Clone size, where shown, is once, few, many, or a class for clones that have expanded.

d_gene: TRBD1; j_gene: TRBJ1-3; abundance: -; v_gene: TRBV10-3; CDR3nt: TGTGCCATCACCCCCTCGACAGGGGGCACAGGAAACACCATATATTTT; CDR3aa: CAITPSTGGTGNTIYF
d_gene: TRBD1; j_gene: TRBJ1-1; abundance: -; v_gene: TRBV11-2; CDR3nt: TGTGCCAGCAGCAAAGGACAGGCTAACACTGAAGCTTTCTTT; CDR3aa: CASSKGQANTEAFF
d_gene: -; j_gene: TRBJ1-5; abundance: -; v_gene: TRBV6-4; CDR3nt: TGTGCCAGCAGCAAGGGGGAAAGGAGCAATCAGCCCCAGCATTTT; CDR3aa: CASSKGERSNQPQHF
d_gene: -; j_gene: TRBJ1-5; abundance: once; v_gene: TRBV5-5; CDR3nt: TGTGCCAGCAGCGGCGGGACCCGCAATCAGCCCCAGCATTTT; CDR3aa: CASSGGTRNQPQHF
d_gene: TRBD1; j_gene: TRBJ1-2; abundance: -; v_gene: TRBV19; CDR3nt: TGTGCCAGTAGGAGTACAGGGGGCGCGCCCAGCTACACCTTC; CDR3aa: CASRSTGGAPSYTF
d_gene: -; j_gene: TRBJ2-3; abundance: -; v_gene: TRBV6-6; CDR3nt: TGTGCCAGCATCCCGACCCTAGGCTCCGATACGCAGTATTTT; CDR3aa: CASIPTLGSDTQYF
d_gene: -; j_gene: TRBJ1-1; abundance: few; v_gene: TRBV4-2; CDR3nt: TGTGCCAGCAGGCAGGAGAACACTGAAGCTTTCTTT; CDR3aa: CASRQENTEAFF
d_gene: -; j_gene: TRBJ1-1; abundance: -; v_gene: TRBV18; CDR3nt: TGTGCCAGCTCCCTTGTTGAGGGCACTGAAGCTTTCTTT; CDR3aa: CASSLVEGTEAFF
d_gene: -; j_gene: TRBJ1-2; abundance: once; v_gene: TRBV2; CDR3nt: TGTGCCAGCACTATTAATGGGGGGGCCGGGTATGGCTACACCTTC; CDR3aa: CASTINGGAGYGYTF
d_gene: TRBD1; j_gene: TRBJ2-3; abundance: -; v_gene: TRBV2; CDR3nt: TGTGCCAGCAGGGAGACAGGGTTGGCAGATACGCAGTATTTT; CDR3aa: CASRETGLADTQYF
d_gene: TRBD2; j_gene: TRBJ2-3; abundance: -; v_gene: TRBV5-1; CDR3nt: TGCGCCAGCAGCTCCCTAACACGGGGGGTCAGCACAGATACGCAGTATTTT; CDR3aa: CASSSLTRGVSTDTQYF
d_gene: TRBD2; j_gene: TRBJ2-1; abundance: once; v_gene: TRBV27; CDR3nt: TGTGCCAGCAGTTTATCGATCTATGGGGGAGGGTCCTACAATGAGCAGTTCTTC; CDR3aa: CASSLSIYGGGSYNEQFF
d_gene: -; j_gene: TRBJ2-4; abundance: -; v_gene: TRBV5-4; CDR3nt: TGTGCCAGCAGCTTGGCATCTATGGGGAACATTCAGTACTTC; CDR3aa: CASSLASMGNIQYF
d_gene: -; j_gene: TRBJ1-2; abundance: -; v_gene: TRBV29-1; CDR3nt: TGCAGCGTTGAGGGTGGGGGGCGCCAGTATGGCTACACCTTC; CDR3aa: CSVEGGGRQYGYTF
d_gene: -; j_gene: TRBJ2-1; abundance: -; v_gene: TRBV7-7; CDR3nt: TGTGCTAGCAGCTTGGCCGGGGACAATGAGCAGTTCTTC; CDR3aa: CASSLAGDNEQFF
d_gene: TRBD2; j_gene: TRBJ2-7; abundance: -; v_gene: TRBV2; CDR3nt: TGTGCCAGCACGGCGACTAGCAAGAGCTACGAGCAGTACTTC; CDR3aa: CASTATSKSYEQYF
d_gene: -; j_gene: TRBJ2-4; abundance: few; v_gene: TRBV25-1; CDR3nt: TGTGCCAGCAGTGTTACTTCGAAGGGGGCCAAAAACATTCAGTACTTC; CDR3aa: CASSVTSKGAKNIQYF
d_gene: TRBD1; j_gene: TRBJ2-2; abundance: -; v_gene: TRBV9; CDR3nt: TGTGCCAGCAGCCCCCGACAGGGGGAACGATCGAAAGACGGGGAGCTGTTTTTT; CDR3aa: CASSPRQGERSKDGELFF
d_gene: TRBD1; j_gene: TRBJ1-1; abundance: -; v_gene: TRBV10-1; CDR3nt: TGCGCCAGCCGCCGGGACAGGGGGGAGAACACTGAAGCTTTCTTT; CDR3aa: CASRRDRGENTEAFF
d_gene: TRBD1; j_gene: TRBJ2-5; abundance: -; v_gene: TRBV4-1; CDR3nt: TGCGCCAGCAGCCAAGTGAGGGCAGGGGGCGCGGAGACCCAGTACTTC; CDR3aa: CASSQVRAGGAETQYF
d_gene: -; j_gene: TRBJ2-5; abundance: -; v_gene: TRBV6-5; CDR3nt: TGTGCCAGCAGTCGTCAGGGGGGTGACCAGTACTTC; CDR3aa: CASSRQGGDQYF
d_gene: -; j_gene: TRBJ2-7; abundance: few; v_gene: TRBV5-1; CDR3nt: TGCGCCAGCAGCTTGGCCCTAGGGGTTACATACGAGCAGTACTTC; CDR3aa: CASSLALGVTYEQYF
d_gene: TRBD2; j_gene: TRBJ2-3; abundance: once; v_gene: TRBV5-1; CDR3nt: TGCGCCAGCAGCTTGGGAGCGGGAGGGTTCACAGATACGCAGTATTTT; CDR3aa: CASSLGAGGFTDTQYF
d_gene: -; j_gene: TRBJ2-3; abundance: -; v_gene: TRBV10-3; CDR3nt: TGTGCCATCAGTACGGGGGACTTCACAGATACGCAGTATTTT; CDR3aa: CAISTGDFTDTQYF
d_gene: TRBD2; j_gene: TRBJ2-3; abundance: -; v_gene: TRBV13; CDR3nt: TGTGCCAGCAGCTTGGGACTAGGGACAGATACGCAGTATTTT; CDR3aa: CASSLGLGTDTQYF
d_gene: -; j_gene: TRBJ2-4; abundance: -; v_gene: TRBV6-1; CDR3nt: TGTGCCAGCAGTGAAGTCGGGACCAAAAACATTCAGTACTTC; CDR3aa: CASSEVGTKNIQYF
d_gene: TRBD2; j_gene: TRBJ2-3; abundance: -; v_gene: TRBV7-3; CDR3nt: TGTGCCAGCAGCCCATGGGGCGGGGGGAACACAGATACGCAGTATTTT; CDR3aa: CASSPWGGGNTDTQYF
d_gene: -; j_gene: TRBJ2-1; abundance: -; v_gene: TRBV20-1; CDR3nt: TGCAGTGCTAGATCTTACAATGAGCAGTTCTTC; CDR3aa: CSARSYNEQFF
d_gene: TRBD2; j_gene: TRBJ2-7; abundance: once; v_gene: TRBV19; CDR3nt: TGTGCCAGTAGTATGCTAGCGGACTCCTACGAGCAGTACTTC; CDR3aa: CASSMLADSYEQYF
d_gene: -; j_gene: TRBJ1-4; abundance: -; v_gene: TRBV2; CDR3nt: TGTGCCAGCAGTGACGGGCAGGCTAATGAAAAACTGTTTTTT; CDR3aa: CASSDGQANEKLFF
d_gene: TRBD2; j_gene: TRBJ2-3; abundance: -; v_gene: TRBV13; CDR3nt: TGTGCCAGCAGCTTAGGGCGAGCGGGGGGGCTCACAGATACGCAGTATTTT; CDR3aa: CASSLGRAGGLTDTQYF
d_gene: -; j_gene: TRBJ2-1; abundance: -; v_gene: TRBV15; CDR3nt: TGTGCCACCAGCAGAGGTCACAAAAGCCGTTACAATGAGCAGTTCTTC; CDR3aa: CATSRGHKSRYNEQFF
d_gene: -; j_gene: TRBJ1-1; abundance: -; v_gene: TRBV7-9; CDR3nt: TGTGCCAGCAGCTTAGCTTTCCCGGTGGGAGGGTCTGAAGCTTTCTTT; CDR3aa: CASSLAFPVGGSEAFF
d_gene: -; j_gene: TRBJ2-1; abundance: -; v_gene: TRBV15; CDR3nt: TGTGCCACCAGCAGAGAGGAGGGAGTGGAAGGCAATGAGCAGTTCTTC; CDR3aa: CATSREEGVEGNEQFF
d_gene: TRBD1; j_gene: TRBJ1-5; abundance: once; v_gene: TRBV2; CDR3nt: TGTGCCAGCAGTCCAGGGGGGGGGCATCAGCCCCAGCATTTT; CDR3aa: CASSPGGGHQPQHF
d_gene: TRBD1; j_gene: TRBJ1-1; abundance: few; v_gene: TRBV19; CDR3nt: TGTGCCAGTATGGAGGACAGGGGGCGGACTGAAGCTTTCTTT; CDR3aa: CASMEDRGRTEAFF
d_gene: -; j_gene: TRBJ2-3; abundance: -; v_gene: TRBV7-7; CDR3nt: TGTGCTAGCAGCTTAGATATTATAGATACGCAGTATTTT; CDR3aa: CASSLDIIDTQYF
d_gene: -; j_gene: TRBJ2-1; abundance: -; v_gene: TRBV14; CDR3nt: TGTGCCAGCAGCCAACTACACCTGGCCATGGGGCAGTTCTTC; CDR3aa: CASSQLHLAMGQFF
d_gene: TRBD1; j_gene: TRBJ1-1; abundance: -; v_gene: TRBV19; CDR3nt: TGTGCCAGTAGTATAGACAGGGGGACTGAAGCTTTCTTT; CDR3aa: CASSIDRGTEAFF
d_gene: -; j_gene: TRBJ1-1; abundance: -; v_gene: TRBV6-5; CDR3nt: TGTGCCAGCAGACCACAGGGCGGGACTGAAGCTTTCTTT; CDR3aa: CASRPQGGTEAFF
d_gene: -; j_gene: TRBJ2-3; abundance: -; v_gene: TRBV7-2; CDR3nt: TGTGCCAGCAGCTTAGTCCCAGGGTTCACAGATACGCAGTATTTT; CDR3aa: CASSLVPGFTDTQYF
d_gene: -; j_gene: TRBJ2-3; abundance: -; v_gene: TRBV6-5; CDR3nt: TGTGCCAGCAGTTACAGGGCAGAAGCCACAGATACGCAGTATTTT; CDR3aa: CASSYRAEATDTQYF
d_gene: -; j_gene: TRBJ1-5; abundance: few; v_gene: TRBV19; CDR3nt: TGTGCCAGTAGTCCCTGGACGGGAATGGGGGCCCAGCCCCAGCATTTT; CDR3aa: CASSPWTGMGAQPQHF
d_gene: -; j_gene: TRBJ2-1; abundance: -; v_gene: TRBV6-4; CDR3nt: TGTGCCAGCAGTGACACACCAACTAGGTTCGCCTACAATGAGCAGTTCTTC; CDR3aa: CASSDTPTRFAYNEQFF
d_gene: -; j_gene: TRBJ2-5; abundance: once; v_gene: TRBV6-1; CDR3nt: TGTGCCAGCAGTGTTTTGGCACAAGAGACCCAGTACTTC; CDR3aa: CASSVLAQETQYF
d_gene: TRBD1; j_gene: TRBJ1-6; abundance: few; v_gene: TRBV25-1; CDR3nt: TGTGCCAGCAGTGAGGACAGGGATAATTCACCCCTCCACTTT; CDR3aa: CASSEDRDNSPLHF
d_gene: -; j_gene: TRBJ2-3; abundance: -; v_gene: TRBV9; CDR3nt: TGTGCCAGCACCCCCGGGGCTCATCCTAGCACAGATACGCAGTATTTT; CDR3aa: CASTPGAHPSTDTQYF